This TCR beta chain was sequenced during a study of OX40 agonist ivuxolimab in advanced cancers. General observations from the study: Clonal expansion was among the lowest in partial responders at 0.1-3.0 mg/kg, especially CD8+. In the 0.1 to 3.0 mg/kg range, CD4+ and CD8+ blood T cells had expanded clonally by week 6. Nonresponders included some who also had low normalized T-cell clonal expansion.

About this clone itself: Its antigen is not identified.

Measured with immunoSEQ multiplex PCR; TCRdb has only the in-frame clones, and not every one. The top ten hold 9.5% to 13% of the sample, which has about 62,000 clones, 70% to 80% seen once. This receptor was obtained from an adult with an advanced solid tumor such as melanoma, head and neck, liver or kidney cancer. Material: CD4+ or CD8+ T cells sorted from blood, obtained in a trial of the OX40 agonist ivuxolimab.

CDR3 in amino acids: CASSPWSGQGSDGYTF. CDR3 bases: TGTGCCAGCTCACCATGGTCGGGACAGGGATCGGATGGCTACACCTTC. This chain joins TRBV18 and TRBJ1-2; 9 positions agree with TRBD1. CDR1 and CDR2 (germline): KGHSH, LQKENI. With 2 bases clipped from V and 6 bases from J, the junction kept 10 bases outside the gene matches. This CDR3 contains 16 residues.